The clone carrying this T cell receptor (beta chain) was recorded many times. Its target is unknown. Construction of the TCRbeta library involved unique molecular identifiers. TCRdb itself ran the PCR reads through MiXCR, one entry per CDR3 protein. The sample lists approximately 200,000 distinct CDR3 sequences; 6.3% were seen once. The sample comes from a study of T-cell reconstitution after alpha-beta-depleted transplantation in children. Trimming cost V 1 base and J 5 bases; bases outside gene matches: 4. CDR3 length equals 14 residues. CDR1 is MGHDK, CDR2 SYGVNS, per germline. Study outcomes and limitations: Roughly two months post-transplant, alpha-beta T cells reportedly originated from several hundred graft clones that had expanded.

The TCR originated in a girl in the first two years of life with combined immunodeficiency, due to receive a stem cell transplant. The chain carries TRBV25-1 and TRBJ1-2, with 7 bases matching TRBD1. The sequencing here drew on PBMCs, taken before TCRalphabeta/CD19-depleted stem cell transplant. CDR3 in DNA: TGTGCCAGCAGTGAATTTGCAGGGGGGTATGGCTACACCTTC. Translating gives CASSEFAGGYGYTF.